The rows below give T cell receptor beta chains drawn from one sample of a study of T cell responses to AZD1222 COVID-19 vaccine. Assay used: immunoSEQ multiplex PCR; TCRdb lists only in-frame clones, some missing. This sample has fewer than 150,000 clones, with 93% found just once. The starting material was peripheral blood, obtained on day 0 of AZD1222 vaccination. The receptors here all came from an adult in good health. Both conserved end residues are part of each CDR3. D genes are given only for firm matches. For some rows the clone size is stated as once, few or many, or as a class when expanded; others skip it.

j_call v_call cdr3_length d_call clone_size cdr3_aa cdr3_nt
TRBJ1-3 TRBV19 16 - - CASSISPGLSGNTIYF TGTGCCAGTAGTATATCTCCGGGACTCTCTGGAAACACCATATATTTT
TRBJ2-2 TRBV7-2 16 TRBD1 - CASSRPGQAITGELFF TGTGCCAGCAGCCGTCCGGGACAGGCGATTACCGGGGAGCTGTTTTTT
TRBJ2-2 TRBV27 13 - few CASSDVGTGELFF TGTGCCAGCAGCGACGTGGGCACCGGGGAGCTGTTTTTT
TRBJ1-5 TRBV5-8 13 - - CASSLRGQGPQHF TGTGCCAGCAGCCTACGGGGTCAGGGGCCCCAGCATTTT
TRBJ1-2 TRBV5-1 15 - once CASSLEGPGINGYTF TGCGCCAGCAGCTTGGAGGGTCCAGGAATCAATGGCTACACCTTC
TRBJ2-3 TRBV3-1/TRBV3-2 15 - - CASSQVAGHHNTQYF TGTGCCAGCAGCCAAGTCGCAGGCCACCACAATACGCAGTATTTT
TRBJ1-5 TRBV6-6 14 - - CASSFGPSNQPQHF TGTGCCAGCAGTTTCGGACCTAGCAATCAGCCCCAGCATTTT
TRBJ1-2 TRBV19 13 - - CASSIVQSRGYTF TGTGCCAGTAGTATAGTTCAGTCGAGGGGCTACACCTTC
TRBJ1-5 TRBV6-6 16 - - CASSARAQNSNQPQHF TGTGCCAGCAGTGCAAGGGCCCAGAACAGCAATCAGCCCCAGCATTTT
TRBJ1-6 TRBV5-4 14 TRBD1 - CASSLGRQGSTLHF TGTGCCAGCAGCTTAGGGAGACAGGGGTCCACCCTCCACTTT
TRBJ2-2 TRBV5-4 15 TRBD2 - CASSWGLAGAGELFF TGTGCCAGCAGCTGGGGACTAGCGGGAGCCGGGGAGCTGTTTTTT
TRBJ2-3 TRBV3-1/TRBV3-2 15 - - CASSQDYRGTDTQYF TGTGCCAGCAGCCAAGATTACAGGGGCACAGATACGCAGTATTTT
TRBJ2-7 TRBV27 14 - - CASSLKGISYEQYF TGTGCCAGCAGTTTAAAGGGGATCTCCTACGAGCAGTACTTC
TRBJ1-5 TRBV27 13 - - CASSLSGDQPQHF TGTGCCAGCAGTTTAAGTGGGGATCAGCCCCAGCATTTT
TRBJ1-2 TRBV30 16 TRBD1 - CAWSRTRQGEGYGYTF TGTGCCTGGAGTCGAACTCGCCAGGGGGAAGGCTATGGCTACACCTTC
TRBJ2-2 TRBV25-1 18 TRBD2 - CASISGLAGGAGTGELFF TGTGCCAGCATATCCGGACTAGCGGGAGGTGCGGGCACCGGGGAGCTGTTTTTT
TRBJ1-1 TRBV3-1/TRBV3-2 15 - - CASSQDVWGGTEAFF TGTGCCAGCAGCCAAGATGTTTGGGGGGGCACTGAAGCTTTCTTT
TRBJ2-3 TRBV3-1/TRBV3-2 16 TRBD2 - CASSQDWDGGGSTQYF TGTGCCAGCAGCCAAGACTGGGACGGCGGGGGGAGCACGCAGTATTTT